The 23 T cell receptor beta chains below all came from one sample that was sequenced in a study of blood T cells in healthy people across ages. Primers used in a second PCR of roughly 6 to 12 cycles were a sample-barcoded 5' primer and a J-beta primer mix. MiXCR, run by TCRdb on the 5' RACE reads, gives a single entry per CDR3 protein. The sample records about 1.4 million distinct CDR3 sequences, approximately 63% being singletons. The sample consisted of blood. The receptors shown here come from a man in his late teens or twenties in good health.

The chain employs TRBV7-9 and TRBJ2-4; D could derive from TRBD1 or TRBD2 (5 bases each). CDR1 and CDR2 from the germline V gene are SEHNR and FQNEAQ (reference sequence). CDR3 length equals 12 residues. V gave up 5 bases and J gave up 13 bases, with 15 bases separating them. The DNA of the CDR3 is TGTGCCAGCAGCGCATACGTAGGGGAGCAGTACTTC. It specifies CASSAYVGEQYF.

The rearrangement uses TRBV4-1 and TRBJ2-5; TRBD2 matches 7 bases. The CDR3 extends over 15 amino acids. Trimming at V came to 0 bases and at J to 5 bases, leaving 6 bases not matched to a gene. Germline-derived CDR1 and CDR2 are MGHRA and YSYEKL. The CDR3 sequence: CASSQEAGEPETQYF. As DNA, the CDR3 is TGCGCCAGCAGCCAAGAGGCGGGAGAGCCGGAGACCCAGTACTTC.

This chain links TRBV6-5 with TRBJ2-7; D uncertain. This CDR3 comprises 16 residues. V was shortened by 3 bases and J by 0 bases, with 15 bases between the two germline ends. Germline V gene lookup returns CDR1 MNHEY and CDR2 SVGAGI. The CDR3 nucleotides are TGTGCCAGCAGTTATTCCAGCCTTATCGCCTCCTACGAGCAGTACTTC. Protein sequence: CASSYSSLIASYEQYF.

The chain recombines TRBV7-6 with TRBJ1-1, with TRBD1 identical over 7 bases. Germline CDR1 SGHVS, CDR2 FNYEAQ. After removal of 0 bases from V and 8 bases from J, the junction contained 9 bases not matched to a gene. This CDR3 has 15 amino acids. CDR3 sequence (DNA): TGTGCCAGCAGCTTAGCGGTAGGGCAGGGGGGAGAAGCTTTCTTT. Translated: CASSLAVGQGGEAFF.

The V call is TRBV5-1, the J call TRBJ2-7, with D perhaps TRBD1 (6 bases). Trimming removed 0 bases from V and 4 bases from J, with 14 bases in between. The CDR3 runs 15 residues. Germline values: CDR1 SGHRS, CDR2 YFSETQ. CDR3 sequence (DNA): TGCGCCAGCAGCTTGGGGCCCGGGACACTATACGAGCAGTACTTC. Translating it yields CASSLGPGTLYEQYF.

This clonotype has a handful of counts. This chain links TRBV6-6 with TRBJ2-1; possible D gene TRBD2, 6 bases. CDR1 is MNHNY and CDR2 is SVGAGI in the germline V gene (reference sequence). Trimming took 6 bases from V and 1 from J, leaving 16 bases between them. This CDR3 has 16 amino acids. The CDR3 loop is CASSPSPGGSYNEQFF. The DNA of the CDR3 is TGTGCCAGCAGCCCTTCCCCTGGAGGGTCCTACAATGAGCAGTTCTTC.

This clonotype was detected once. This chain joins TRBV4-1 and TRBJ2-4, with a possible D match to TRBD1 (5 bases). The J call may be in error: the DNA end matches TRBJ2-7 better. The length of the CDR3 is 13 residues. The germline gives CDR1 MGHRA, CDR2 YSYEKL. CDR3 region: CASSQVPQGEQYF. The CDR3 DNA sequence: TGCGCCAGCAGCCAGGTCCCCCAGGGCGAGCAGTACTTC.

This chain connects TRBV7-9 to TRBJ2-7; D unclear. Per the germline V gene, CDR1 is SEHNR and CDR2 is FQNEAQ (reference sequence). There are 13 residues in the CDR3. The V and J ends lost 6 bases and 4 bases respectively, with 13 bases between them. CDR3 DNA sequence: TGTGCCAGCAGTCCTGAACCCTGGTACGAGCAGTACTTC. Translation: CASSPEPWYEQYF.

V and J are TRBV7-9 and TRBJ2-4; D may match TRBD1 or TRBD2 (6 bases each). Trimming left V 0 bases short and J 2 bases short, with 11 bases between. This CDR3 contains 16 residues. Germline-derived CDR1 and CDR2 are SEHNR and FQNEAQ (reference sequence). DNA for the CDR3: TGTGCCAGCAGCTTAGCCGGGGGCGCTTCCAAAAACATTCAGTACTTC. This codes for CASSLAGGASKNIQYF.

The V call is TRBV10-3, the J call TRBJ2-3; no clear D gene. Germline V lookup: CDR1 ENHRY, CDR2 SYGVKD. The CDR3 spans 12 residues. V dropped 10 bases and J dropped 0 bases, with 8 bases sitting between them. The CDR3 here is CATKTSTDTQYF. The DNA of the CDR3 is TGTGCCACCAAAACTAGCACAGATACGCAGTATTTT.

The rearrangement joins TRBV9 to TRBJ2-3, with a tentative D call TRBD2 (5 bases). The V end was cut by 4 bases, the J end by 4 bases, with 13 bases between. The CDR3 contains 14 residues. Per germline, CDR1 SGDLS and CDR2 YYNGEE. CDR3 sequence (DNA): TGTGCCAGCAGCCCTGGGATAGCGTCAGATACGCAGTATTTT. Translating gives CASSPGIASDTQYF.

CDR3 in amino acids: CASSPPHLVAVNTEAFF. The DNA for the CDR3 is TGCGCCAGCAGCCCCCCCCATCTCGTAGCAGTGAACACTGAAGCTTTCTTT. This chain connects TRBV4-1 to TRBJ1-1; D is ambiguous. This CDR3 spans 17 amino acids. The V gene lost 4 bases and the J gene lost 0 bases, with 18 bases spanning the gap. Germline CDR1 and CDR2: MGHRA and YSYEKL.

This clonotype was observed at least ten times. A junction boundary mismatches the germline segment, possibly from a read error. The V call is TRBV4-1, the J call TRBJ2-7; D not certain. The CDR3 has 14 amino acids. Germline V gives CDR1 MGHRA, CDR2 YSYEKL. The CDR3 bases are TGTGCCAGCAGCCAAGATGCCGGCTCCTACGAGCAGTACTTC. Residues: CASSQDAGSYEQYF.

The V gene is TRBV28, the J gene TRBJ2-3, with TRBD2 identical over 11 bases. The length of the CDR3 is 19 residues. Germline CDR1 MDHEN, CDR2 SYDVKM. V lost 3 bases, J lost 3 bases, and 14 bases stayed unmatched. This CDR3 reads CASSFPLTSGVYQTDTQYF. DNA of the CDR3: TGTGCCAGCAGTTTCCCCTTGACTAGCGGGGTCTACCAGACAGATACGCAGTATTTT.

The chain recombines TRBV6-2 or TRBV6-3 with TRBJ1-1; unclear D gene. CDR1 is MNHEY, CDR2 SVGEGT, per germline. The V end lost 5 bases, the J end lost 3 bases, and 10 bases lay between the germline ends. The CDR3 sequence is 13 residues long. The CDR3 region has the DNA TGTGCCAGCAGTATAGGAGGTTACACTGAAGCTTTCTTT. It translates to CASSIGGYTEAFF.

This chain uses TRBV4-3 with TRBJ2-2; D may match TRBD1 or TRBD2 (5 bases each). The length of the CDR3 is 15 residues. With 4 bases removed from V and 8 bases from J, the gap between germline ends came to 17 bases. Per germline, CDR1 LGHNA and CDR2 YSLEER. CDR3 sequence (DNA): TGCGCCAGCAGCCGAGAAGAGGGGTTGGGTGGGGAGCTGTTTTTT. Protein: CASSREEGLGGELFF.

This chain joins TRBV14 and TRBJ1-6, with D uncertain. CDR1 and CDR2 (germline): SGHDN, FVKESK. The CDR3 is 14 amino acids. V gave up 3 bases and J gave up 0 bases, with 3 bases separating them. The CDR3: CASSHNSYNSPLHF. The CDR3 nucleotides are TGTGCCAGCAGCCACAACTCCTATAATTCACCCCTCCACTTT.

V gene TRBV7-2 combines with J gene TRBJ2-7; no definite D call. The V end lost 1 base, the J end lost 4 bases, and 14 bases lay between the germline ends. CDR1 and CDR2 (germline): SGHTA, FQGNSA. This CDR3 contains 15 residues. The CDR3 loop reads CASSLVGEGWYEQYF. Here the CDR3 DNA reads TGTGCCAGCAGCTTAGTAGGTGAAGGGTGGTACGAGCAGTACTTC.

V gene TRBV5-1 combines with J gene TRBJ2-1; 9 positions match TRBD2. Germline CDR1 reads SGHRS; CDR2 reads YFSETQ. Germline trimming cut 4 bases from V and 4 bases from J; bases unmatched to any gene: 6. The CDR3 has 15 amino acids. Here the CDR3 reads CASSDTSGLYNEQFF. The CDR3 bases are TGCGCCAGCAGCGATACTAGCGGGTTGTACAATGAGCAGTTCTTC. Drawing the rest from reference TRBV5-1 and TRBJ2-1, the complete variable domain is KAGVTQTPRYLIKTRGQQVTLSCSPISGHRSVSWYQQTPGQGLQFLFEYFSETQRNKGNFPGRFSGRQFSNSRSEMNVSTLELGDSALYLCASSDTSGLYNEQFFGPGTRLTVL.

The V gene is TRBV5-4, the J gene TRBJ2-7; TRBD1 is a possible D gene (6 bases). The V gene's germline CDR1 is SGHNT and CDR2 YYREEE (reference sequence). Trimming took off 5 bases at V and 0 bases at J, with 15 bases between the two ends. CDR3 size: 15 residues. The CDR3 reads CASSQDRDNSYEQYF. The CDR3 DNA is TGTGCCAGCAGTCAGGACCGGGACAACTCCTACGAGCAGTACTTC.

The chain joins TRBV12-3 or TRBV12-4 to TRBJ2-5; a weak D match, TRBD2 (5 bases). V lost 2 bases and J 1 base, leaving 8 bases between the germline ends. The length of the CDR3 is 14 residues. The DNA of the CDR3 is TGTGCCAGCAGTTTACGACTAAGCCAAGAGACCCAGTACTTC. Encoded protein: CASSLRLSQETQYF.

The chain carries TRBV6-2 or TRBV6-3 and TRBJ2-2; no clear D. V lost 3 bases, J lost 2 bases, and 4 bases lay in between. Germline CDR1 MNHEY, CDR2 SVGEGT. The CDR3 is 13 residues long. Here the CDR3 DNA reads TGTGCCAGCAGTTATCACAACACCGGGGAGCTGTTTTTT. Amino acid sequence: CASSYHNTGELFF.

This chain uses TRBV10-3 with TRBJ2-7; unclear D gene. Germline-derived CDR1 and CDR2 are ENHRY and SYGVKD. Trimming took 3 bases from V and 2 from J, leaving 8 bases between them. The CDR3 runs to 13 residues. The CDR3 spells CAISELLTYEQYF. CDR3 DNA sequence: TGTGCCATCAGTGAACTCTTGACCTACGAGCAGTACTTC.